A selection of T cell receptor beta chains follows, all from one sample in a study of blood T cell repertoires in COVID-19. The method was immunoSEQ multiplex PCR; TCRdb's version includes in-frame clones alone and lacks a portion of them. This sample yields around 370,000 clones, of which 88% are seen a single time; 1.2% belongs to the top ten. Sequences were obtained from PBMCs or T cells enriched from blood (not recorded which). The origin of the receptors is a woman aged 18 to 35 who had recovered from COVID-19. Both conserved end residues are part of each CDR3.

CASSQGGGGTLYGYTF | TRBV3-1/TRBV3-2
CASSQGGADQPQHF | TRBV11-2
CASSSPTGQSYEQYF | TRBV28
CASSLIRGMGEAFF | TRBV7-3
CASSVGTASEAFF | TRBV9
CSVVTAYNEQFF | TRBV29-1
CASSLEPSTDTQYF | TRBV5-1
CSVEEGQGLRAFF | TRBV29-1
CASSSGQPLPNTEAFF | TRBV5-4
CASSSSGGGNTIYF | TRBV9